These 5 T cell receptor delta chains share one sample of origin, sequenced in a study of gamma-delta chains in newborns, infants, children. TCRdb applied CATT to the reads for clone calling. Here the sample spans about 4,500 delta-chain clones, approximately 2.8% being singletons. Sequenced material: blood. The receptor set was obtained from a child who was a newborn, infant or young child, either healthy, febrile or measles-vaccinated (not recorded which).

In this sample, this clone turned up a few times. TCRdb lists the protein of a much larger clone for this DNA, which differs at residue 13, so this is likely a read error; the protein given here is translated from the DNA itself. The V call is TRDV2, the J call TRDJ3, with 10 nucleotides matching TRDD3. This CDR3 region has 18 residues. Germline V gene sequence: CDR1 GEAIGNYY, CDR2 EKD. CDR3 sequence (DNA): TGTGCCTGTGACACCTGGGGGATACATTCCTGGGACATCCGACAGATGTTTTTC. As protein: CACDTWGIHSWDIRQMFF.

By sample fraction, this clone is medium-sized. Additional DNA sequences in this sample encode the identical CDR3. The chain joins TRDV2 to TRDJ3; 9 bases are a match to TRDD3. Trimming cost V 0 bases and J 0 bases; bases outside gene matches: 5. The germline V gene has CDR1 GEAIGNYY and CDR2 EKD. The CDR3 covers 19 residues. The CDR3 region is CACDTWGISISWDTRQMFF. As DNA, the CDR3 is TGTGCCTGTGACACCTGGGGGATAAGTATCTCCTGGGACACCCGACAGATGTTTTTC.

Judged by abundance, this clone is medium-sized. CDR3 nucleotides: TGTGCCTGTGACACTCTGGGGTCGACAGCACAACTCTTCTTT. Translating it yields CACDTLGSTAQLFF. The rearrangement links TRDV2 to TRDJ2; possibly TRDD3 for D (6 bases). The germline V gene encodes CDR1 GEAIGNYY and CDR2 EKD. This CDR3 spans 14 amino acids. The V end lost 1 base, the J end lost 4 bases, and 9 bases lay between the germline ends.

To note about this clone: A far larger clone is only one base removed, so a read error is likely. Other DNA sequences from this sample encode an identical CDR3 as well. The CDR3 coding sequence is TGTGCCTGTGACCGACTGGGGGATAGGAGCTCTTGGGACACCCGACAGATGTTTTTC. Residues: CACDRLGDRSSWDTRQMFF. The rearrangement links TRDV2 to TRDJ3; 11 nucleotides line up with TRDD3. The CDR3 extends over 19 amino acids. Germline V gene sequence: CDR1 GEAIGNYY, CDR2 EKD. J lost 4 bases, V lost 3 bases, and 10 bases had no gene match.

In its sample, this clone ranks as medium-sized. The J gene is TRDJ3, the V gene TRDV2, with 12 bases fitting TRDD3. Germline lookup yields CDR1 GEAIGNYY and CDR2 EKD. This CDR3 region has 20 residues. After removal of 0 bases from V and 0 bases from J, the junction contained 5 bases not matched to a gene. The CDR3 bases are TGTGCCTGTGACACCGCCGCTGGGGGATACGCCTCCTGGGACACCCGACAGATGTTTTTC. Translated: CACDTAAGGYASWDTRQMFF.